These T cell receptor beta chains were read from a single sample in a study of blood T cells in healthy people across ages. TCRdb reprocessed the 5' RACE reads via MiXCR and lists one record per CDR3 protein. The sample contains about a million distinct CDR3 sequences, roughly 50% of which appear only once. Sequences were obtained from blood. Receptors originate from an older woman in good health. Each CDR3 is given with its conserved first and last residue. D genes are given only for firm matches. Clone size, where shown, is once, few, many, or a class for clones that have expanded.

CDR3	DNA	V	size	D	J
CAISDPDREDTQYF	TGTGCCATCAGTGACCCTGACCGTGAGGATACGCAGTATTTT	TRBV10-3	many	NA	TRBJ2-3
CASNIDRVYGYTF	TGTGCCAGCAACATCGACAGAGTTTATGGCTACACCTTC	TRBV7-2	NA	NA	TRBJ1-2
CASSQGVAGGYEQYF	TGCGCCAGCAGCCAAGGGGTAGCGGGAGGCTACGAGCAGTACTTC	TRBV4-3	once	TRBD2	TRBJ2-7
CASSQTLGQPNEKLFF	TGTGCCAGCAGCCAAACCCTGGGACAGCCTAATGAAAAACTGTTTTTT	TRBV14	NA	TRBD1	TRBJ1-4
CSAKSVWVQEQYF	TGCAGTGCTAAGTCAGTCTGGGTTCAAGAGCAGTACTTC	TRBV20-1	few	NA	TRBJ2-7
CASSQDRAAYGYTF	TGCGCCAGCAGCCAAGACAGGGCCGCCTATGGCTACACCTTC	TRBV5-1	NA	TRBD1	TRBJ1-2
CASSYGGIRETQYF	TGTGCCAGCAGTTACGGAGGCATCCGGGAGACCCAGTACTTC	TRBV6-6	NA	NA	TRBJ2-5
CASSFPRTGNNEQFF	TGTGCCAGCAGCTTCCCCCGGACGGGAAACAATGAGCAGTTCTTC	TRBV7-2	NA	NA	TRBJ2-1
CASSPLSLGTGADVLTF	TGTGCCAGCTCACCACTAAGTCTAGGGACTGGGGCCGACGTCCTGACTTTC	TRBV18	NA	NA	TRBJ2-6
CASILGSAGTEAFF	TGTGCCAGCATACTCGGCTCCGCGGGCACTGAAGCTTTCTTT	TRBV6-1	NA	NA	TRBJ1-1
CASSDSPQGGGQPQHF	TGTGCCAGCAGCGACTCCCCGCAGGGTGGGGGTCAGCCCCAGCATTTT	TRBV2	NA	NA	TRBJ1-5
CASSWGSAQPYEQYF	TGTGCCAGCAGCTGGGGATCCGCCCAGCCCTACGAGCAGTACTTC	TRBV5-5	NA	NA	TRBJ2-7
CSVRQARGDEQYF	TGCAGCGTTCGACAGGCCAGGGGAGACGAGCAGTACTTC	TRBV29-1	NA	NA	TRBJ2-7
CASSPNLGLALADTQYF	TGTGCCAGCAGCCCAAACCTGGGACTAGCGCTCGCAGATACGCAGTATTTT	TRBV7-8	NA	TRBD2	TRBJ2-3
CASSLSFRGEAFF	TGTGCCAGCAGTTTATCGTTCCGGGGCGAGGCTTTCTTT	TRBV27	NA	NA	TRBJ1-1
CASTSPETSRDPNEQFF	TGCGCCAGCACGAGCCCGGAGACTAGCCGGGACCCTAATGAGCAGTTCTTC	TRBV10-2	few	TRBD2	TRBJ2-1
CSALVRENTDTQYF	TGCAGTGCTTTAGTGAGGGAGAACACAGATACGCAGTATTTT	TRBV20-1	many	NA	TRBJ2-3
CSPMGDGGDTQYF	TGCAGTCCCATGGGGGACGGTGGAGATACGCAGTATTTT	TRBV20-1	NA	NA	TRBJ2-3
CASSGVSLTDTQYF	TGTGCCAGCAGTGGGGTATCCCTCACAGATACGCAGTATTTT	TRBV6-2/TRBV6-3	NA	NA	TRBJ2-3
CASSLVSRAGANVLTF	TGTGCCAGCAGCTTAGTAAGTCGAGCTGGGGCCAACGTCCTGACTTTC	TRBV11-2	NA	NA	TRBJ2-6
CASRLAGGPIEQFF	TGTGCCAGCCGCTTAGCGGGAGGGCCGATTGAGCAGTTCTTC	TRBV3-1	NA	TRBD2	TRBJ2-1
CASSPGLVSATQYF	TGCGCCAGCAGCCCGGGCTTAGTATCGGCTACGCAGTATTTT	TRBV4-3	NA	NA	TRBJ2-3
CASSRTGASEAFF	TGTGCCAGCAGCCGGACAGGGGCTTCTGAAGCTTTCTTT	TRBV6-5	once	TRBD1	TRBJ1-1
CSVERRSGSGSDTQYF	TGCAGCGTTGAACGCCGTAGCGGGAGTGGGTCAGATACGCAGTATTTT	TRBV29-1	few	TRBD2	TRBJ2-3
CASSLDRGRIETQYF	TGTGCCAGCAGCTTAGACAGGGGGCGTATAGAGACCCAGTACTTC	TRBV11-2	NA	TRBD1	TRBJ2-5
CASSPGSYPYGDTQYF	TGCGCCAGCAGCCCGGGAAGCTACCCCTATGGGGATACGCAGTATTTT	TRBV4-1	once	NA	TRBJ2-3
CASSYAQRSYF	TGTGCCAGCAGTTACGCACAGAGGTCGTACTTC	TRBV6-6	NA	NA	TRBJ2-7
CAWSQGLAGSEQFF	TGTGCCTGGTCCCAGGGACTAGCCGGGAGTGAGCAGTTCTTC	TRBV30	NA	TRBD2	TRBJ2-1
CASSQASVHGELFF	TGTGCCAGCAGCCAGGCTAGCGTCCACGGGGAGCTGTTTTTT	TRBV3-1	few	NA	TRBJ2-2
CASSFMGSSSYNEQFF	TGTGCCAGCAGCTTTATGGGGAGTAGCTCCTACAATGAGCAGTTCTTC	TRBV7-9	NA	NA	TRBJ2-1
CASSASSGGVYEQYF	TGTGCCAGCAGCGCATCCTCTGGCGGGGTCTACGAGCAGTACTTC	TRBV9	few	NA	TRBJ2-7
CAARGLGANVLTF	TGTGCCGCAAGGGGGCTTGGGGCCAACGTCCTGACTTTC	TRBV27	few	TRBD1	TRBJ2-6
CASSGGTGPTYEQYF	TGTGCCAGCAGTGGAGGGACAGGGCCAACCTACGAGCAGTACTTC	TRBV12-3/TRBV12-4	few	TRBD1	TRBJ2-7
CASSFLNGDEQYF	TGTGCCAGCAGCTTCCTGAACGGGGACGAGCAGTACTTC	TRBV7-9	NA	NA	TRBJ2-7
CATQPADAADGYTF	TGTGCCACCCAACCGGCGGACGCGGCGGACGGCTACACCTTC	TRBV24-1	NA	NA	TRBJ1-2
CASSPAEQETQYF	TGTGCCAGCAGCCCGGCAGAACAAGAGACCCAGTACTTC	TRBV11-3	NA	NA	TRBJ2-5
CAGSQGVRSSYEQYF	TGCGCCGGCAGCCAAGGCGTACGGTCCTCCTACGAGCAGTACTTC	TRBV4-1	NA	NA	TRBJ2-7
CASSLLATLYEQYF	TGCGCCAGCAGCCTCCTAGCGACCCTCTACGAGCAGTACTTC	TRBV4-1	NA	NA	TRBJ2-7
CAWAGRRETQYF	TGTGCCTGGGCGGGAAGGAGGGAGACCCAGTACTTC	TRBV30	NA	NA	TRBJ2-5
CASSQGLGQQETQYF	TGTGCCAGCAGCCAAGGCCTGGGACAGCAAGAGACCCAGTACTTC	TRBV3-1	NA	TRBD1	TRBJ2-5
CASSRDGKETQYF	TGCGCCAGCAGCCGGGACGGGAAAGAGACCCAGTACTTC	TRBV5-1	many	NA	TRBJ2-5
CATSRDKGFGTSKQETQYF	TGTGCCACCAGCAGAGATAAGGGGTTTGGGACCTCGAAACAAGAGACCCAGTACTTC	TRBV15	NA	NA	TRBJ2-5